This TCR beta chain was observed in a study of blood T cell repertoires in COVID-19. On the study more broadly: PBMCs, B-cell-depleted T cells, or T cells were the source of the cDNA or gDNA that made up the material.

How the authors handled the data: Quantification of nucleated cells was approximated via reference gene primer amplification. TCRdb's copy holds only in-frame clones and misses some; the assay was immunoSEQ multiplex PCR. That table supplies the V and J calls and clone size; D and trimming were determined from the DNA. The sample lists 55,000 to 85,000 clones; 90% were seen once. Source material: peripheral blood. The TCR sequence derives from a woman aged 18-35 years with acute or convalescent COVID-19.

CDR3 DNA: TGTGCCAGCTCAATAGACTCGTACGAGCAGTACTTC. Protein sequence: CASSIDSYEQYF. V gene TRBV18 combines with J gene TRBJ2-7, with D hard to call. The germline gives CDR1 KGHSH, CDR2 LQKENI. The CDR3 is made up of 12 amino acids. Trimming removed 5 bases at V and 4 bases at J, with 9 bases between. Using reference TRBV18 and TRBJ2-7 for the parts outside the CDR3, the full variable domain is NAGVMQNPRHLVRRRGQEARLRCSPMKGHSHVYWYRQLPEEGLKFMVYLQKENIIDESGMPKERFSAEFPKEGPSILRIQQVVRGDSAAYFCASSIDSYEQYFGPGTRLTVT.